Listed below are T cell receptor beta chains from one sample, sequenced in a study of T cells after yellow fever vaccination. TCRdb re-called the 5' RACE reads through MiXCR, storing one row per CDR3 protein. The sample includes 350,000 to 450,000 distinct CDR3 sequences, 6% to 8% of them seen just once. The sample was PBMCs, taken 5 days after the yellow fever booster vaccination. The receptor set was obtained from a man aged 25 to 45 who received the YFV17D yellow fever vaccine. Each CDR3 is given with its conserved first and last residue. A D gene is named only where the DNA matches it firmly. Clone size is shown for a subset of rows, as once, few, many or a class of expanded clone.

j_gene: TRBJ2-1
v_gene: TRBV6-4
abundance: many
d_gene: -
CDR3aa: CASRHLEGNEQFF
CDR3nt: TGTGCCAGCAGGCACCTCGAGGGGAATGAGCAGTTCTTC

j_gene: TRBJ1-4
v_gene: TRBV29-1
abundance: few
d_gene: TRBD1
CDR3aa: CSVITGAANEKLFF
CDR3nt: TGCAGCGTCATCACAGGGGCTGCTAATGAAAAACTGTTTTTT

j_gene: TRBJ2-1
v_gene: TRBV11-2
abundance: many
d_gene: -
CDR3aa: CASSLYPSAGSYNEQFF
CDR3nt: TGTGCCAGCAGCTTATATCCCAGCGCAGGCTCCTACAATGAGCAGTTCTTC

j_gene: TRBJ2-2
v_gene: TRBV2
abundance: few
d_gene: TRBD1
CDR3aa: CASIISGTANTGELFF
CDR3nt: TGTGCCAGCATCATTTCCGGGACAGCGAACACCGGGGAGCTGTTTTTT

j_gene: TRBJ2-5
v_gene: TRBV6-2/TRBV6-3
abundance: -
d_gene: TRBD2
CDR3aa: CASSYPRLAGGETQYF
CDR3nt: TGTGCCAGCAGTTACCCTCGGCTAGCGGGAGGTGAGACCCAGTACTTC

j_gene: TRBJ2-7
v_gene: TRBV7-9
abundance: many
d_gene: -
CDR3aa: CASSSPGLAGQQYF
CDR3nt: TGTGCCAGCAGCTCGCCCGGGCTGGCTGGGCAGCAGTACTTC

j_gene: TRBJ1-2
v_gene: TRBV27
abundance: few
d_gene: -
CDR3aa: CASPKGEPNWGYTF
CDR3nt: TGTGCCAGCCCAAAGGGCGAACCCAACTGGGGCTACACCTTC

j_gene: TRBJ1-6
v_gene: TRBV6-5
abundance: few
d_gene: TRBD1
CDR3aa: CASSYTGTEVNSPLHF
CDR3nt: TGTGCCAGCAGTTACACCGGGACAGAGGTTAATTCACCCCTCCACTTT

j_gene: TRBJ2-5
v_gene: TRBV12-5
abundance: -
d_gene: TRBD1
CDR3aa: CASGSTGGIGETQYF
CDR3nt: TGTGCTAGTGGTTCCACAGGGGGCATAGGGGAGACCCAGTACTTC

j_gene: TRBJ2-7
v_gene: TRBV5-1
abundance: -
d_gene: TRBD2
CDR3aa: CASSLAGGFDEQYF
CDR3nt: TGCGCCAGCAGTCTAGCGGGAGGCTTCGACGAGCAGTACTTC

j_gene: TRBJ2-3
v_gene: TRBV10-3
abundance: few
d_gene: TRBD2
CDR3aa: CAIRLTGGREDTQYF
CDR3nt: TGTGCCATCCGCTTGACGGGCGGGAGGGAGGATACGCAGTATTTT

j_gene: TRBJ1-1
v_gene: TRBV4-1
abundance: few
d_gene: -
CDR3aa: CASSQERGRMEAFF
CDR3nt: TGCGCCAGCAGCCAAGAACGCGGGAGGATGGAAGCTTTCTTT

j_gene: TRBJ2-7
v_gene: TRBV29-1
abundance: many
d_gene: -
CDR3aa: CSVESQGGTYEQYF
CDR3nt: TGCAGCGTTGAGTCGCAGGGTGGGACCTACGAGCAGTACTTC

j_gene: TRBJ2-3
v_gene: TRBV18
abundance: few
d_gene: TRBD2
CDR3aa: CASSPTAGGSDTQYF
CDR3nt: TGTGCCAGCTCACCCACCGCGGGAGGGTCAGATACGCAGTATTTT

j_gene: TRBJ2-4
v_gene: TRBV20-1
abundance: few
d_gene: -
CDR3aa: CSATWAKNIQYF
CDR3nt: TGCAGTGCCACCTGGGCCAAAAACATTCAGTACTTC

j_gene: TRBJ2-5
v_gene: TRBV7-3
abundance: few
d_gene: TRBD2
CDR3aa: CASSLGLAGGPEIPQTQYF
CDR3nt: TGTGCCAGCAGCTTGGGACTAGCGGGAGGGCCTGAGATACCTCAGACCCAGTACTTC

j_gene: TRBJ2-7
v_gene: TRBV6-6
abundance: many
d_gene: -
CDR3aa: CAGGSGGYEQYF
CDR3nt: TGTGCCGGAGGTTCCGGGGGTTACGAGCAGTACTTC

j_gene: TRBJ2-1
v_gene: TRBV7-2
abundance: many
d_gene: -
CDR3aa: CASSSRVASSYNEQFF
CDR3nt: TGTGCCAGCAGCTCCCGGGTTGCGAGCTCCTACAATGAGCAGTTCTTC

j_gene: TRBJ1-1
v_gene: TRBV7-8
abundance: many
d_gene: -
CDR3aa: CASSSEGGNTEAFF
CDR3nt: TGTGCCAGCAGCTCAGAGGGGGGGAACACTGAAGCTTTCTTT

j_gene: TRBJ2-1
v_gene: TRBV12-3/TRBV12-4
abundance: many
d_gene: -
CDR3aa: CASSLGWARLQFF
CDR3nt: TGTGCCAGCAGTTTGGGTTGGGCTCGGTTGCAGTTCTTC

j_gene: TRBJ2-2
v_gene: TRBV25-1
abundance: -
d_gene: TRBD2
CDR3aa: CATGTSEDGELFF
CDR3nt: TGTGCCACCGGGACTAGCGAAGACGGGGAGCTGTTTTTT

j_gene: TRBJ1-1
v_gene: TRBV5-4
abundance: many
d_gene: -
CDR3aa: CASSQGRQAMNTEAFF
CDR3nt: TGTGCCAGCAGCCAGGGGCGGCAAGCCATGAACACTGAAGCTTTCTTT

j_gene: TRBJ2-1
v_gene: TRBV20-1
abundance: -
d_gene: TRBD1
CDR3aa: CSARGTDSYNEQFF
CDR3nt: TGCAGTGCGAGGGGGACAGACTCCTACAATGAGCAGTTCTTC

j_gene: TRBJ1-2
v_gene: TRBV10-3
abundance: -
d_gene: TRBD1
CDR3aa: CAISGDRGPYYGYTF
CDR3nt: TGTGCCATCAGCGGGGACAGGGGGCCCTACTATGGCTACACCTTC

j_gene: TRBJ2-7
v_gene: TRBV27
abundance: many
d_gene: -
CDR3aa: CASSFRNSYEQYF
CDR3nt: TGTGCCAGCAGTTTTCGGAACTCCTACGAGCAGTACTTC

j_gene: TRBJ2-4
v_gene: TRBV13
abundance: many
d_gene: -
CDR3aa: CASSLVREGLAKNIQYF
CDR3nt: TGTGCCAGCAGCTTAGTCCGGGAAGGCCTGGCCAAAAACATTCAGTACTTC

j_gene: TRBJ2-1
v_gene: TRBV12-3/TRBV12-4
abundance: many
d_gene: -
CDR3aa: CASSLGRSVPYNEQFF
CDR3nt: TGTGCCAGCAGTTTAGGGAGAAGTGTCCCGTACAATGAGCAGTTCTTC

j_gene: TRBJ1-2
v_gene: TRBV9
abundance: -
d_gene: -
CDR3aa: CASSVTGANYGYTF
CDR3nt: TGTGCCAGCAGCGTCACGGGAGCTAACTATGGCTACACCTTC

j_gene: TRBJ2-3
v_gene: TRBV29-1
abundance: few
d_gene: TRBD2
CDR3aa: CSVESASGRGPIGTDTQYF
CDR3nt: TGCAGCGTTGAGTCGGCTAGCGGGCGGGGGCCTATTGGCACAGATACGCAGTATTTT

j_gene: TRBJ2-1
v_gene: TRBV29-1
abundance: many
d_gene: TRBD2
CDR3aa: CSVGLAGGYEQFF
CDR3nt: TGCAGCGTCGGACTAGCGGGAGGCTATGAGCAGTTCTTC

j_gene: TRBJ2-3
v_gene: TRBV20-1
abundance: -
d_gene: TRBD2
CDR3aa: CSAIGIRGGLRGTDTQYF
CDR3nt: TGCAGTGCTATCGGGATACGGGGGGGCCTTAGAGGGACAGATACGCAGTATTTT

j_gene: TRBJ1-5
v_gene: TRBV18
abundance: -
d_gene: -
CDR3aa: CASSPNSYSNQPQHF
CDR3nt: TGTGCCAGCTCACCGAACAGTTATAGCAATCAGCCCCAGCATTTT

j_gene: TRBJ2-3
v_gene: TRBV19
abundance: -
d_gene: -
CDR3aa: CASRPSSGDKDTQYF
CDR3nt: TGTGCCAGTAGACCTTCCTCGGGAGATAAAGATACGCAGTATTTT

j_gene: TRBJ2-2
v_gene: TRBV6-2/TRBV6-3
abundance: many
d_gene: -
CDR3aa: CASRRIPSKSGELFF
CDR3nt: TGTGCCAGCAGGAGAATCCCTAGCAAATCCGGGGAGCTGTTTTTT

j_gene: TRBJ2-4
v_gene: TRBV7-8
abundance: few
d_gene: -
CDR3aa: CASSLVSMAGPTKNIQYF
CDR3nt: TGTGCCAGCAGCTTAGTATCTATGGCAGGGCCGACAAAAAACATTCAGTACTTC

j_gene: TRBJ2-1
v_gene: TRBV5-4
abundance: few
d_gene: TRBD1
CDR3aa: CASSKTGTVGNEQFF
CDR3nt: TGTGCCAGCAGCAAGACAGGGACGGTCGGCAATGAGCAGTTCTTC

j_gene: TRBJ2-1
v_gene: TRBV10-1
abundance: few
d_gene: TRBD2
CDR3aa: CASSESFSGSNEQFF
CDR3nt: TGCGCCAGCAGTGAGTCATTTAGCGGGAGTAATGAGCAGTTCTTC

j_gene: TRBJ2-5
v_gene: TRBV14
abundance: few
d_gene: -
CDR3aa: CASSRDRGQTQYF
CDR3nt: TGTGCCAGCAGCCGCGACAGAGGACAGACCCAGTACTTC

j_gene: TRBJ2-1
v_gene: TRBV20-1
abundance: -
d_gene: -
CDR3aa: CSAPTTGQLSNEQFF
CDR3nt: TGCAGTGCTCCTACAACGGGACAACTCTCCAATGAGCAGTTCTTC

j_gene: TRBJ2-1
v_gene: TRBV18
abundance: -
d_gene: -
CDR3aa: CASSPPGRETGNEQFF
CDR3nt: TGTGCCAGCTCACCACCGGGGCGGGAGACAGGCAATGAGCAGTTCTTC

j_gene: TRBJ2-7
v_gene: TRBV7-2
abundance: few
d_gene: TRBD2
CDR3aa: CASSLAPASGSREQYF
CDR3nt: TGTGCCAGCAGCTTAGCGCCAGCGAGCGGGAGTCGCGAGCAGTACTTC

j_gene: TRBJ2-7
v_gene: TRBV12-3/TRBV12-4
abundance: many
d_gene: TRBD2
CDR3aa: CASSLRAGETYEQYF
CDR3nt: TGTGCCAGCAGTTTGCGAGCGGGAGAAACCTACGAGCAGTACTTC

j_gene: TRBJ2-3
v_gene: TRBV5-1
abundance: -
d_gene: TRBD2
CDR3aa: CASSRGTGGADTQYF
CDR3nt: TGCGCCAGCAGCAGGGGGACCGGGGGGGCAGATACGCAGTATTTT

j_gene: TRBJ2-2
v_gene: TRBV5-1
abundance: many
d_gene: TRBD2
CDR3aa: CASSLQRETNTGELFF
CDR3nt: TGCGCCAGCAGCTTGCAGCGGGAAACGAACACCGGGGAGCTGTTTTTT

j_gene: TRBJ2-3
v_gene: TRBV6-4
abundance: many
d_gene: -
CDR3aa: CASSTSESADTQYF
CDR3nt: TGTGCCAGCAGCACATCCGAATCGGCAGATACGCAGTATTTT

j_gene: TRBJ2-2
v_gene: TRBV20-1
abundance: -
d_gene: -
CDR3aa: CSTRDLRTGRGTGELFF
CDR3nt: TGCAGTACTAGAGATTTGAGGACAGGGAGGGGGACCGGGGAGCTGTTTTTT

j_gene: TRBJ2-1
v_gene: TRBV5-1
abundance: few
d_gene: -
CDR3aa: CASSRSPGLEAVGSIEQFF
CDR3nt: TGCGCCAGCAGTCGGTCGCCAGGGCTGGAGGCGGTCGGGTCAATCGAGCAGTTCTTC

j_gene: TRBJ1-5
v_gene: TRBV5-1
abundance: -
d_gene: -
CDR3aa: CASSLDGFNQPQHF
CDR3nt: TGCGCCAGCAGCTTGGACGGATTTAATCAGCCCCAGCATTTT

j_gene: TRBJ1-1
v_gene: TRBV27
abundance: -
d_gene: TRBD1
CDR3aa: CASRPTQGTRNTEAFF
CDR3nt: TGTGCCAGCAGACCTACACAGGGGACGAGAAACACTGAAGCTTTCTTT

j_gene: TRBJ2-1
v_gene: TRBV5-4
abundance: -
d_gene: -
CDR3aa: CASSLKAGGSYNEQFF
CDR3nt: TGTGCCAGCAGCTTGAAAGCGGGCGGATCCTACAATGAGCAGTTCTTC

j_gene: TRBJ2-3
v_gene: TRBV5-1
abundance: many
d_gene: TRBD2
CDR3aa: CASSLLKTAGEGTDTQYF
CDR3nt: TGCGCCAGCAGCTTGCTTAAGACGGCGGGAGAAGGAACAGATACGCAGTATTTT

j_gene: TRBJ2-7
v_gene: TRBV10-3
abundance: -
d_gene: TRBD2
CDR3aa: CAISDGTSSYEQYF
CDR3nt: TGTGCCATCAGTGATGGGACTAGCTCCTACGAGCAGTACTTC

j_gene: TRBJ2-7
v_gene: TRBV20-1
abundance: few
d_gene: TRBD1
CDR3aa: CSANREDRSYEQYF
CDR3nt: TGCAGTGCTAATCGTGAGGACAGGTCCTACGAGCAGTACTTC

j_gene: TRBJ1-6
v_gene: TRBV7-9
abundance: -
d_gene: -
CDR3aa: CASSSVGNSPLHF
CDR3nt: TGTGCCAGCAGCTCAGTCGGGAATTCACCCCTCCACTTT

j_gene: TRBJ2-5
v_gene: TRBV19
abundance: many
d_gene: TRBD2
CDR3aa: CASSRDVVGGPGETQYF
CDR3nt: TGTGCCAGTAGCAGGGACGTTGTGGGAGGGCCGGGCGAGACCCAGTACTTC

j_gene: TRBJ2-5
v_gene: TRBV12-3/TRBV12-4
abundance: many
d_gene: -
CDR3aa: CASSLRWGETQYF
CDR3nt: TGTGCCAGCAGTTTGCGATGGGGAGAGACCCAGTACTTC